This TCR beta chain originates from a study of cytomegalovirus exposure and HLA in healthy donors. General study findings and limits: TCR beta V- and J-gene trimming was later associated with a missense DCLRE1C variant. It was reported in a later analysis that an Asian-associated ancestry cluster showed fewer N-insertions than the roughly 670-donor mean. Most TCR sequences proved rare, with some public TCRs found in many donors. An analysis done earlier found most TCR beta V segments productive about 87% or about 30% of the time.

The primer mix had 60 Vbeta and 13 Jbeta primers. Sequencing used immunoSEQ multiplex PCR; TCRdb keeps in-frame clones, though not all of them. Of roughly 160,000 clones detected, about four fifths appear once; the ten largest clones hold around 0.98%. Turning to this clone: As yet, its antigen is unknown.

V was clipped by 6 bases and J by 5 bases; unmatched bases: 4. Germline CDR1 is MNHEY and CDR2 is SVGAGI. The CDR3 spans 12 residues. This TCR was sampled from a man aged 25 to 40 in good health and CMV-seronegative. The rearrangement links TRBV6-5 to TRBJ2-7; 7 positions match TRBD1. The sequenced sample consisted of PBMCs. The CDR3: CASRSTGDEQYF. CDR3 nucleotide sequence: TGTGCCAGCAGATCAACAGGGGACGAGCAGTACTTC.